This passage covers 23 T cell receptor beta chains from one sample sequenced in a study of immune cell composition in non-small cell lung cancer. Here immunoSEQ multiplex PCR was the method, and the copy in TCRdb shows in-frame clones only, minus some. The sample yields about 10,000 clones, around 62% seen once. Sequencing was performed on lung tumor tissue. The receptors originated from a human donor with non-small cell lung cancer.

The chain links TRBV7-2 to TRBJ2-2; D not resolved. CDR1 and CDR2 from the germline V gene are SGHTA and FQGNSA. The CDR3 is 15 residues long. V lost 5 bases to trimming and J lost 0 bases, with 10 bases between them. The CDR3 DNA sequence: TGTGCCAGCAGCCTACGGTGGGCGAACACCGGGGAGCTGTTTTTT. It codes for CASSLRWANTGELFF.

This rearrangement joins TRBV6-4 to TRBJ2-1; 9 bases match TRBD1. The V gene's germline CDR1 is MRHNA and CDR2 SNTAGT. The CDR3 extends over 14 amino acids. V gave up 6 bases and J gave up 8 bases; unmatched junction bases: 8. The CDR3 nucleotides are TGTGCCAGCAGCCCGGGACAGGGTACCGATGAGCAGTTCTTC. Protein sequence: CASSPGQGTDEQFF.

CDR3 sequence (DNA): TGTGCCAGCAGCTTCGACGCGACAGAGGGGTTCTACGAGCAGTACTTC. Translating it yields CASSFDATEGFYEQYF. The V call is TRBV11-2, the J call TRBJ2-7; D is tentatively TRBD1 or TRBD2 (5 bases each). Germline V lookup: CDR1 SGHAT, CDR2 FQNNGV. Trimming pared 3 bases from V and 3 bases from J, leaving 18 bases between. This CDR3 has 16 amino acids.

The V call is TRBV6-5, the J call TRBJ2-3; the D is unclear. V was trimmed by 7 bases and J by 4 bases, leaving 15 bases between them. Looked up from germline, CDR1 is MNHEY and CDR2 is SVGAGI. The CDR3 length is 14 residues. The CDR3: CASTLSRGADTQYF. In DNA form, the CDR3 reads TGTGCCAGCACCCTCAGCCGAGGCGCAGATACGCAGTATTTT.

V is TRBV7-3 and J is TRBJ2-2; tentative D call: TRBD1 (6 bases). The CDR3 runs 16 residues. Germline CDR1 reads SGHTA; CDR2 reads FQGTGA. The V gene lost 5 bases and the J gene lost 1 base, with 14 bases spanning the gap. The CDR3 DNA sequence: TGTGCCAGCAGCACCTCCGGGACAAGGAACACCGGGGAGCTGTTTTTT. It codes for CASSTSGTRNTGELFF.

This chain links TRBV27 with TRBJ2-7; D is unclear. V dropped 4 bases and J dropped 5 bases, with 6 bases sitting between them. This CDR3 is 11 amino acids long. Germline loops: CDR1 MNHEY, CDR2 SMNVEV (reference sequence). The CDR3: CASSSFHEQYF. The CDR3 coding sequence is TGTGCCAGCAGTTCGTTCCACGAGCAGTACTTC.

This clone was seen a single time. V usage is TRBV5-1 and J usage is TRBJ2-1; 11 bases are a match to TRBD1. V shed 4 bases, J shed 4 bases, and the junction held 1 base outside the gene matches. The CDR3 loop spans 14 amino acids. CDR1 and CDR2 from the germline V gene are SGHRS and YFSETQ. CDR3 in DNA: TGCGCCAGCAGCAGGGACAGGGGGTACAATGAGCAGTTCTTC. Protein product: CASSRDRGYNEQFF.

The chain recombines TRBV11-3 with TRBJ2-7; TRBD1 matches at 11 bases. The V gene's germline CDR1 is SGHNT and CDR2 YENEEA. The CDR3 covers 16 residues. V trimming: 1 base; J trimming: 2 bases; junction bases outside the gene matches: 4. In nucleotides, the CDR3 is TGTGCCAGCAGCTTAGGCCGGGACAGGGGGGCCTACGAGCAGTACTTC. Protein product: CASSLGRDRGAYEQYF.

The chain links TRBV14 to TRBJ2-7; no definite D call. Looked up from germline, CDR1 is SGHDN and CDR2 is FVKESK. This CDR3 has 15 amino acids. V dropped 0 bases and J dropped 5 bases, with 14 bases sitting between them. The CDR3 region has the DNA TGTGCCAGCAGCCAAGATCTTAATCAAGGCCACGAGCAGTACTTC. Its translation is CASSQDLNQGHEQYF.

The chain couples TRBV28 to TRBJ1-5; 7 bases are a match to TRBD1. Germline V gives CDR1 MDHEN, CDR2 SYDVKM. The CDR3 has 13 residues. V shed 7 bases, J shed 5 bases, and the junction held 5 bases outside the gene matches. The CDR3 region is CASNHRGYQPQHF. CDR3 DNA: TGTGCCAGCAATCACAGGGGCTATCAGCCCCAGCATTTT.

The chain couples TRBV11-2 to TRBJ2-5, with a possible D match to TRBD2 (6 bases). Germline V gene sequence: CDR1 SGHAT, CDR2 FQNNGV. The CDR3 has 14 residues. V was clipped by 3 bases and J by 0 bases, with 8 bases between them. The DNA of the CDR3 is TGTGCCAGCAGCTTTCGGGGGAACCAAGAGACCCAGTACTTC. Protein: CASSFRGNQETQYF.

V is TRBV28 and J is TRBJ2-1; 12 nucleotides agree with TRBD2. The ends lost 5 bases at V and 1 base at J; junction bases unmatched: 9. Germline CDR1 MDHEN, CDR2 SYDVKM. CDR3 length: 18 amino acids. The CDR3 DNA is TGTGCCAGCAGTCCTTTAGTCGGACTAGCGGGGTCCTACAATGAGCAGTTCTTC. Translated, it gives CASSPLVGLAGSYNEQFF.

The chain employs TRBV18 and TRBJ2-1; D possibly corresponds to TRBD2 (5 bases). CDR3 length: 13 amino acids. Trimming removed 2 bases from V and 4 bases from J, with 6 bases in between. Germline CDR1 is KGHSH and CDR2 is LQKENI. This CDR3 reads CASSPGRYNEQFF. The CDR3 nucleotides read TGTGCCAGCTCACCAGGGAGATACAATGAGCAGTTCTTC.

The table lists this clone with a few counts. CDR3 sequence: CASSQEEKGAYRETQYF. The CDR3 DNA follows: TGCGCCAGCAGCCAAGAGGAAAAGGGGGCATATCGAGAGACCCAGTACTTC. The chain employs TRBV4-1 and TRBJ2-5; 7 bases are shared with TRBD1. With V trimmed by 0 bases and J by 4 bases, 11 bases remained unmatched. Germline V gene sequence: CDR1 MGHRA, CDR2 YSYEKL. The CDR3 contains 17 residues.

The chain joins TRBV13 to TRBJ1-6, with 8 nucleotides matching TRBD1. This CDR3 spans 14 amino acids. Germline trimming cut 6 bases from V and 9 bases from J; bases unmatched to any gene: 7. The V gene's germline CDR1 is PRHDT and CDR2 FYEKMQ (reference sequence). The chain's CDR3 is CASRLRTGGSPLHF. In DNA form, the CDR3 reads TGTGCCAGCAGGCTTAGAACAGGGGGTTCACCCCTCCACTTT.

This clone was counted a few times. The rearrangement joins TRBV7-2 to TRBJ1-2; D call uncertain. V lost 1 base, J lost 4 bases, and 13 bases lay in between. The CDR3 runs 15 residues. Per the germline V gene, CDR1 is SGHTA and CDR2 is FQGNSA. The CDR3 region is CASSLEAGQTYGYTF. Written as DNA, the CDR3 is TGTGCCAGCAGCTTAGAAGCCGGGCAGACCTATGGCTACACCTTC.

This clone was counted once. The CDR3 spells CASSPGTNTEAFF. The CDR3 coding sequence is TGTGCCAGCAGCCCGGGGACGAACACTGAAGCTTTCTTT. The chain has TRBV7-8 and TRBJ1-1; D possibly corresponds to TRBD1 (5 bases). This CDR3 comprises 13 residues. Germline-derived CDR1 and CDR2 are SGHVS and FQNEAQ. Trimming left V 5 bases short and J 1 base short, with 8 bases between.

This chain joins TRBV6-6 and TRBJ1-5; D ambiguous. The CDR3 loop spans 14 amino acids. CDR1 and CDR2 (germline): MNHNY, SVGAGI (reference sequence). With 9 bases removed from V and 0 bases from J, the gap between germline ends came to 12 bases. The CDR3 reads CASSDHYSNQPQHF. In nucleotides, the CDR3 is TGTGCCAGTTCAGACCACTATAGCAATCAGCCCCAGCATTTT.

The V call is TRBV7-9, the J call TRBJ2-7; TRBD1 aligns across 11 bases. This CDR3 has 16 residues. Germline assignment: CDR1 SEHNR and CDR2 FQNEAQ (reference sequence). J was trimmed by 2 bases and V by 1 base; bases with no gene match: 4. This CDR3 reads CASSLGRDRGAYEQYF. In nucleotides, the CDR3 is TGTGCCAGCAGCTTAGGCCGGGACAGGGGGGCCTACGAGCAGTACTTC.

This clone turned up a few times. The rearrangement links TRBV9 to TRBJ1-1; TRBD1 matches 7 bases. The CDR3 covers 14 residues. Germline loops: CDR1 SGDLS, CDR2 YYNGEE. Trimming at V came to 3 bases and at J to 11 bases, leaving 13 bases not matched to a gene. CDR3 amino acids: CASSATRTGHNAFF. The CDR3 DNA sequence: TGTGCCAGCAGCGCAACTCGGACAGGACACAACGCTTTCTTT.

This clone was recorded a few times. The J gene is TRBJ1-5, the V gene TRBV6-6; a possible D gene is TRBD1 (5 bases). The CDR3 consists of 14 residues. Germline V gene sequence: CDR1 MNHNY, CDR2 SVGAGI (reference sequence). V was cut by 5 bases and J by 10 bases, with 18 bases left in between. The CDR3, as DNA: TGTGCCAGCAGTCCAATAACCCAGGGAAATCCCCAGCATTTT. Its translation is CASSPITQGNPQHF.

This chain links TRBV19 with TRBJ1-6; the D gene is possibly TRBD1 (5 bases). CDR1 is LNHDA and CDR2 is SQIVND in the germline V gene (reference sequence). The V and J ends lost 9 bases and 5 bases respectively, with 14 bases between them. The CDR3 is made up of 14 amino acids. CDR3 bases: TGTGCCAGCAGATCCAGGGTAGATAATTCACCCCTCCACTTT. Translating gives CASRSRVDNSPLHF.

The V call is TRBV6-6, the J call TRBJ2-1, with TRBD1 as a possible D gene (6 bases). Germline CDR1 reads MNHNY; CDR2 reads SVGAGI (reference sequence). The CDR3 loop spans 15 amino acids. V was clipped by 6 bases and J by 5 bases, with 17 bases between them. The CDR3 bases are TGTGCCAGCAGCCTAGGGCAGGGGCCCCACAATGAGCAGTTCTTC. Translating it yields CASSLGQGPHNEQFF.